This T cell receptor (beta chain) is drawn from a study of cytomegalovirus exposure and HLA in healthy donors. Regarding the study as a whole: Presence/absence results assume similar sequencing depth per donor, which may not hold. Researchers reportedly found TCR beta sequences accurately predicted most subjects' HLA-A and HLA-B alleles.

The CDR3 is 14 residues long. Trimming took 3 bases from V and 6 from J; bases not matched to a gene: 6. CDR1 is SGDLS and CDR2 is YYNGEE in the germline V gene. Primers: 60 Vbeta forward and 13 Jbeta reverse. TCRdb keeps only in-frame clones here, not all; method: immunoSEQ multiplex PCR. The sample shows some 150,000 clones, 71% of them seen only once. This clone was observed a few times. What it binds is not known. The sequence derives from a woman aged 25 to 39 in good health and CMV-seronegative. The chain combines TRBV9 with TRBJ1-5; 7 bases are a match to TRBD1. Sequencing used PBMCs. The CDR3 coding sequence is TGTGCCAGCAGCGCCAACAGGGGTGGTCAGCCCCAGCATTTT. Protein product: CASSANRGGQPQHF.